The entry below gives a single T cell receptor beta chain sequence along with its context. Original analysis: Counts of nucleated cells, estimated from reference gene primer amplification, were obtained. Produced via immunoSEQ multiplex PCR; TCRdb's table is partial and in-frame only. V and J calls and clone size follow that table, whereas D and trimming were derived from the DNA. This table has 250,000 or so clones, approximately 90% appearing once. These data come from a study of blood T cell repertoires in COVID-19. CDR1 and CDR2 (germline): SGHTA, FQGNSA. V lost 5 bases and J 4 bases, leaving 14 bases between the germline ends. CDR3 size: 14 residues. Participants, roughly 18 to 89 years old, spanned fewer than 30 US areas.

The TCR originated in a man aged 35 to 55 who had recovered from COVID-19. Material: PBMCs or T cells enriched from blood (not recorded which). The gene calls are TRBV7-2 and TRBJ1-2; TRBD1 might be the D (5 bases). The CDR3 DNA is TGTGCCAGCAGCGCCGCAGGGTTAACCTATGGCTACACCTTC. It encodes CASSAAGLTYGYTF.